These 9 T cell receptor beta chains originate from one sample sequenced in a study of graft-versus-host responses after intestinal transplantation. Assay: immunoSEQ multiplex PCR; the TCRdb copy retains only in-frame clones and omits some. The sample has 98,000 or so clones; more than 70% are singletons. The source was PBMCs, collected 255 days after intestinal transplant. The source is a human patient who received an intestinal transplant, so some T cells may come from the graft donor.

This chain links TRBV5-1 with TRBJ2-3; 15 bases line up with TRBD2. The CDR3 sequence is 18 residues long. The V segment lost 4 bases and the J segment 4 bases; nucleotides outside the gene matches: 10. The V gene's germline CDR1 is SGHRS and CDR2 YFSETQ. The CDR3 reads CASSRTSGGGPPPDTQYF. CDR3 nucleotide sequence: TGCGCCAGCAGCCGGACTAGCGGGGGGGGACCCCCACCAGATACGCAGTATTTT.

The chain couples TRBV7-2 to TRBJ2-1, with 8 bases that match TRBD2. CDR1 SGHTA and CDR2 FQGNSA come from the germline V gene. The CDR3 loop spans 15 amino acids. V gave up 7 bases and J gave up 4 bases; unmatched junction bases: 9. The CDR3: CASKDGGRRYNEQFF. DNA for the CDR3: TGTGCCAGCAAGGATGGCGGGAGGCGGTACAATGAGCAGTTCTTC.

V is TRBV18 and J is TRBJ1-5; D unresolved. The CDR3 consists of 16 residues. Germline V gene sequence: CDR1 KGHSH, CDR2 LQKENI. The V end lost 4 bases, the J end lost 2 bases, and 15 bases lay between the germline ends. Here the CDR3 reads CASSLNRPEGNQPQHF. The CDR3 nucleotides are TGTGCCAGCTCACTTAATAGGCCAGAAGGCAATCAGCCCCAGCATTTT.

CDR3 nucleotides: TGTGCCAGCAGTGAAACGGAAAGGGGCGAGCAGTACTTC. As protein: CASSETERGEQYF. This rearrangement joins TRBV6-1 to TRBJ2-7; tentative D call: TRBD1 (5 bases). Trimming removed 2 bases from V and 6 bases from J, with 11 bases in between. CDR1 and CDR2 from the germline V gene are MNHNS and SASEGT. The CDR3 has 13 residues.

The chain employs TRBV19 and TRBJ2-1; 10 nucleotides match TRBD2. V shed 1 base, J shed 9 bases, and the junction held 6 bases outside the gene matches. Per the germline V gene, CDR1 is LNHDA and CDR2 is SQIVND (reference sequence). The CDR3 length is 15 residues. The CDR3 is CASSIGLAGDSEQFF. The CDR3 DNA reads TGTGCCAGTAGTATAGGGCTAGCGGGAGACAGTGAGCAGTTCTTC.

J is TRBJ2-2 and V is TRBV7-3, with D possibly TRBD1 on 7 matching bases. V lost 3 bases, J lost 5 bases, and 13 bases lay in between. Germline V lookup: CDR1 SGHTA, CDR2 FQGTGA. The length of the CDR3 is 15 residues. CDR3 sequence: CASSLQGGFTGELFF. The CDR3 DNA reads as TGTGCCAGCAGCTTGCAGGGGGGTTTTACCGGGGAGCTGTTTTTT.

This clone was counted between two and nine times. The chain uses TRBV6-1 and TRBJ2-2; D is unresolved. CDR1 is MNHNS, CDR2 SASEGT, per germline. This CDR3 has 11 residues. V gave up 10 bases and J gave up 6 bases, with 9 bases separating them. The CDR3 DNA follows: TGTGCCACAACTCCCCCCGGGGAGCTGTTTTTT. Translation: CATTPPGELFF.

This chain uses TRBV19 with TRBJ2-3; unclear D gene. Trimming shortened V by 6 bases and J by 2 bases, and 12 bases separated the two germline ends. This CDR3 comprises 14 residues. Germline values: CDR1 LNHDA, CDR2 SQIVND (reference sequence). CDR3 amino acids: CASRDRPPTDTQYF. In DNA form, the CDR3 reads TGTGCCAGTAGGGATAGGCCCCCCACAGATACGCAGTATTTT. Complete variable domain (other parts from reference TRBV19 and TRBJ2-3): DGGITQSPKYLFRKEGQNVTLSCEQNLNHDAMYWYRQDPGQGLRLIYYSQIVNDFQKGDIAEGYSVSREKKESFPLTVTSAQKNPTAFYLCASRDRPPTDTQYFGPGTRLTVL.

The chain recombines TRBV30 with TRBJ1-1; D may be TRBD1 (5 bases). The CDR3 loop spans 17 amino acids. Germline V gene sequence: CDR1 GTSNPN, CDR2 SVGIG (reference sequence). Trimming pared 1 base from V and 2 bases from J, leaving 20 bases between. The CDR3, as DNA: TGTGCCTGGAGTGGGCGGGGTAGAGCTGGGGGTAACACTGAAGCTTTCTTT. It translates to CAWSGRGRAGGNTEAFF.